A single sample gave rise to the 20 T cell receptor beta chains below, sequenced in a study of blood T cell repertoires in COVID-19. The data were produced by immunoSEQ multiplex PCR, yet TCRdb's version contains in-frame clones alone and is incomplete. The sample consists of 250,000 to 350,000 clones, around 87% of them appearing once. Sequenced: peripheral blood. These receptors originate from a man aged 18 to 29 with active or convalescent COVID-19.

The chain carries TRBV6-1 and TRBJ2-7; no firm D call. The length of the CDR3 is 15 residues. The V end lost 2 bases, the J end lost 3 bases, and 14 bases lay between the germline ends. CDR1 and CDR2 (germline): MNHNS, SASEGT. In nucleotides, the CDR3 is TGTGCCAGCAGTGAACCCTTTCGTGCGCACTACGAGCAGTACTTC. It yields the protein CASSEPFRAHYEQYF.

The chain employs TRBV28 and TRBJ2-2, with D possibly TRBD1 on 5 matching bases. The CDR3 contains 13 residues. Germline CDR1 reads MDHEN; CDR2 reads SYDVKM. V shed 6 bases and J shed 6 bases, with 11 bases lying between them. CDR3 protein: CASRWQGPGELFF. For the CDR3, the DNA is TGTGCCAGCAGATGGCAGGGTCCCGGGGAGCTGTTTTTT.

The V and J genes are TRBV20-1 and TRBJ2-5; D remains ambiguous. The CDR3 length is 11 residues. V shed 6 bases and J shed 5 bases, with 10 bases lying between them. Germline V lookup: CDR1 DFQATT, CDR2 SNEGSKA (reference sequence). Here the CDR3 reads CSATSRETQYF. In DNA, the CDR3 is TGCAGTGCCACGAGTCGGGAGACCCAGTACTTC.

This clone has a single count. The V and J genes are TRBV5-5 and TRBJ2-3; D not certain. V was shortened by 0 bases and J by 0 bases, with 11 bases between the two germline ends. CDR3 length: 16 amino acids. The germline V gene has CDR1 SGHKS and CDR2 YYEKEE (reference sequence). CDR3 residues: CASSLVGGTSTDTQYF. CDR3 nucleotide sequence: TGTGCCAGCAGCTTGGTTGGCGGAACTAGCACAGATACGCAGTATTTT.

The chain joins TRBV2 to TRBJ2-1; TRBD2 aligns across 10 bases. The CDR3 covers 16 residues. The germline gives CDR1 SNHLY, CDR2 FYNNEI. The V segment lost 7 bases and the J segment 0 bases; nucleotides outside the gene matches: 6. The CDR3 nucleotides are TGTGCCAGCAAACTAGCGGGACTTCGCTCCTACAATGAGCAGTTCTTC. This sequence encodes CASKLAGLRSYNEQFF. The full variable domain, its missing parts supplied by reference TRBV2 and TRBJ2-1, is EPEVTQTPSHQVTQMGQEVILRCVPISNHLYFYWYRQILGQKVEFLVSFYNNEISEKSEIFDDQFSVERPDGSNFTLKIRSTKLEDSAMYFCASKLAGLRSYNEQFFGPGTRLTVL.

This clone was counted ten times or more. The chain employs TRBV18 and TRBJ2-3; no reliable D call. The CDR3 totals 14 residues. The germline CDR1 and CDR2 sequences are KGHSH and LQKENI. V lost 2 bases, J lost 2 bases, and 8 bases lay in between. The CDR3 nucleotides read TGTGCCAGCTCACCAGAGTATATCACAGATACGCAGTATTTT. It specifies CASSPEYITDTQYF.

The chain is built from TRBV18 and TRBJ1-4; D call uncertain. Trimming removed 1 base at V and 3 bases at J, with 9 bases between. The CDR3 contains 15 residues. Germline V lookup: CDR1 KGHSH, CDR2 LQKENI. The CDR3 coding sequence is TGTGCCAGCTCACCACGGCCAGAATCTAATGAAAAACTGTTTTTT. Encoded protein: CASSPRPESNEKLFF.

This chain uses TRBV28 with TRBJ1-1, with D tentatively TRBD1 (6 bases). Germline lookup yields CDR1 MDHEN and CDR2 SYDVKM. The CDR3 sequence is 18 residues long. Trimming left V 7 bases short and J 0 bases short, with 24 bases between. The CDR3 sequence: CASNFIAGAGPMNTEAFF. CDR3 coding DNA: TGTGCCAGCAACTTTATTGCGGGGGCTGGGCCCATGAACACTGAAGCTTTCTTT.

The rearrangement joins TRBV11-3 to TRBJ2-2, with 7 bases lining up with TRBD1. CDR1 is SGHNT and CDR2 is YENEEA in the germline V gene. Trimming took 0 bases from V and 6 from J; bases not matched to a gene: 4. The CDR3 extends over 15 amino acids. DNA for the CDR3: TGTGCCAGCAGCTTAGAAGGGGGCATGGCCGGGGAGCTGTTTTTT. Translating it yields CASSLEGGMAGELFF.

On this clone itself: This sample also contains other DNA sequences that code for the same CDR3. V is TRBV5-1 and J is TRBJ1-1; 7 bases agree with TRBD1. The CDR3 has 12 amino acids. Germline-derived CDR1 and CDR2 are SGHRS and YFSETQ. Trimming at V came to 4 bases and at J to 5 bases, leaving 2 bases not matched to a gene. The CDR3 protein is CASSLTGTEAFF. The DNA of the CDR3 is TGCGCCAGCAGCCTGACAGGGACTGAAGCTTTCTTT.

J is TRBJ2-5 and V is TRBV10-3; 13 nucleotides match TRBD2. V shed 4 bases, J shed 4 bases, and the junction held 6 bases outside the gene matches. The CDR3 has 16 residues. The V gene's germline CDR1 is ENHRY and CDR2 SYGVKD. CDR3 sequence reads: CAISAGLAGAIETQYF. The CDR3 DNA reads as TGTGCCATCAGTGCCGGACTAGCGGGGGCGATAGAGACCCAGTACTTC.

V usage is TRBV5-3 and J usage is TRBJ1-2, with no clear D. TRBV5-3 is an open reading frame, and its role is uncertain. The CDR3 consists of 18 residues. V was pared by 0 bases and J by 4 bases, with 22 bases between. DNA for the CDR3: TGTGCCAGAAGCTTGGACGAGGGTCCTAGTCGGTTCCCCTATGGCTACACCTTC. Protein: CARSLDEGPSRFPYGYTF.

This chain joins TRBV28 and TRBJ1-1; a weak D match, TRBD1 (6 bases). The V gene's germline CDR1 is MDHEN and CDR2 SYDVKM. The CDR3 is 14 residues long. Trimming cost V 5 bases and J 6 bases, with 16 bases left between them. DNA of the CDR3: TGTGCCAGCAGTCCCGGGGGGGGCATCGCTGAAGCTTTCTTT. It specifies CASSPGGGIAEAFF.

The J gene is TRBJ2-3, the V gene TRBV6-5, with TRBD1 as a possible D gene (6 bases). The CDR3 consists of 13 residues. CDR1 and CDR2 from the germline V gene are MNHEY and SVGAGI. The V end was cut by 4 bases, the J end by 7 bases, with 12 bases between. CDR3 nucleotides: TGTGCCAGCAGTTTTACAGGGTTAAATACGCAGTATTTT. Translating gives CASSFTGLNTQYF.

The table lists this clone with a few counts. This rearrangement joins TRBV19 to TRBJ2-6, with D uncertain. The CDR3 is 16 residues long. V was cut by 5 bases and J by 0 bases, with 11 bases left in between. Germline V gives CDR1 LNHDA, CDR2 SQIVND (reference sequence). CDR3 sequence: CASSFPGISGANVLTF. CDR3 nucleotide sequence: TGTGCCAGTAGTTTTCCGGGTATCTCTGGGGCCAACGTCCTGACTTTC. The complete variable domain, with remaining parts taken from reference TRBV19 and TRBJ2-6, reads DGGITQSPKYLFRKEGQNVTLSCEQNLNHDAMYWYRQDPGQGLRLIYYSQIVNDFQKGDIAEGYSVSREKKESFPLTVTSAQKNPTAFYLCASSFPGISGANVLTFGAGSRLTVL.

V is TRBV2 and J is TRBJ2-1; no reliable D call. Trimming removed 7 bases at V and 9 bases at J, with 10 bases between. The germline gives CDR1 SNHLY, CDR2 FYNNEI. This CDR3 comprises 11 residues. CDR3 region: CASIRVGEQFF. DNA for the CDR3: TGTGCCAGCATTCGGGTGGGTGAGCAGTTCTTC.

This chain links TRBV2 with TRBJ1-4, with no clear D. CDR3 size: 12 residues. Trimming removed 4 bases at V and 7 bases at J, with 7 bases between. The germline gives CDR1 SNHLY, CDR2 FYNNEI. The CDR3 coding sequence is TGTGCCAGCAGTGGGACTGTTGAAAAACTGTTTTTT. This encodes CASSGTVEKLFF.

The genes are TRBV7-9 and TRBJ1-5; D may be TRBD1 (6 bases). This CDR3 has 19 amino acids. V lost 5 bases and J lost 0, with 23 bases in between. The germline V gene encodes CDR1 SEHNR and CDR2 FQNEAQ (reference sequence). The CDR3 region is CASSLTPGQPYNSNQPQHF. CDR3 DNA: TGTGCCAGCAGCCTCACACCAGGACAGCCTTATAATAGCAATCAGCCCCAGCATTTT.

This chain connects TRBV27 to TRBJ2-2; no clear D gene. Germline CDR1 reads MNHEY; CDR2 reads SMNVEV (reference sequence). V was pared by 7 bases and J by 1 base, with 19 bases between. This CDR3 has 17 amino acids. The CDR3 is CASTLQWKRENTGELFF. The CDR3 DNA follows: TGTGCCAGCACCCTACAGTGGAAGAGAGAGAACACCGGGGAGCTGTTTTTT.

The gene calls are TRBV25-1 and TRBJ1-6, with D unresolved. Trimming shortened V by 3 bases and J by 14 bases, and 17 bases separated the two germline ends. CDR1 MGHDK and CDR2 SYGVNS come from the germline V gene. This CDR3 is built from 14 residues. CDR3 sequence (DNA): TGTGCCAGCAGTGAGGGCTACAGCCTCCTCACCCTCCACTTT. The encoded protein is CASSEGYSLLTLHF.